This TCR beta chain was documented in a study of identical twins. This clonotype was recorded many times. TCRdb reanalysed the 5' RACE reads using MiXCR and keeps one entry per CDR3 protein. This repertoire shows about 720,000 distinct CDR3 sequences, roughly 20% found once; its top ten account for approximately 14%. CDR1 and CDR2 (germline): SEHNR, FQNEAQ (reference sequence). The CDR3 length is 16 residues. The trim removed 4 bases at V and 0 bases at J, leaving 6 bases unmatched. These records were also assigned to another study, of T cells expressing NK-cell markers.

Material for sequencing was PBMCs. This chain uses TRBV7-9 with TRBJ2-1, with 7 bases fitting TRBD2. The origin of this receptor is a woman aged 18-29 years in good health. DNA for the CDR3: TGTGCCAGCAGCTCCTCGAGCGGGGTCTCCTACAATGAGCAGTTCTTC. It encodes CASSSSSGVSYNEQFF.